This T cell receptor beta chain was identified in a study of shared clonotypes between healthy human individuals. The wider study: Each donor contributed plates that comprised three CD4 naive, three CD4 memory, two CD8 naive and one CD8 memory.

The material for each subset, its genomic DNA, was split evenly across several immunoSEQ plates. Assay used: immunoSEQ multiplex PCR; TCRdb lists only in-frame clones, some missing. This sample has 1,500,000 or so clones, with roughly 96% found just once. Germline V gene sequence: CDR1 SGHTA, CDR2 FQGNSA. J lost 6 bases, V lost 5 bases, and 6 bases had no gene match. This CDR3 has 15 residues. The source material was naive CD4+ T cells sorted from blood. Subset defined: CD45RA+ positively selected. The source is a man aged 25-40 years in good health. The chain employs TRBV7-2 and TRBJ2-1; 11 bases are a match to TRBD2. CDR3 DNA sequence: TGTGCCAGCAGCCGCCGGACTAGCGGGCGCAATGAGCAGTTCTTC. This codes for CASSRRTSGRNEQFF. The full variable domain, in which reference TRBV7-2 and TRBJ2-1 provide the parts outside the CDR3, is GAGVSQSPSNKVTEKGKDVELRCDPISGHTALYWYRQSLGQGLEFLIYFQGNSAPDKSGLPSDRFSAERTGGSVSTLTIQRTQQEDSAVYLCASSRRTSGRNEQFFGPGTRLTVL.